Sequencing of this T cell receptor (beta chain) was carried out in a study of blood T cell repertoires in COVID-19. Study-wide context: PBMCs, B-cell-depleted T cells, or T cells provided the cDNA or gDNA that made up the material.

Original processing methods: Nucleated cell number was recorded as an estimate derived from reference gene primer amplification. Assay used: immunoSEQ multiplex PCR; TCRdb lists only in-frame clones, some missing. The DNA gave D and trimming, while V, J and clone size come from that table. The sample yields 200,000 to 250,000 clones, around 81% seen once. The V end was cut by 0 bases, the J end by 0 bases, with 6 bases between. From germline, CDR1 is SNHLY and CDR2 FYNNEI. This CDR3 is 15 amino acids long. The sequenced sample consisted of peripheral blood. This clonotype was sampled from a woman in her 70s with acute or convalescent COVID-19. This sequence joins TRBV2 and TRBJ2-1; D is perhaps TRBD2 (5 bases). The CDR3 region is CASSEAGSSYNEQFF. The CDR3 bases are TGTGCCAGCAGTGAAGCAGGGAGCTCCTACAATGAGCAGTTCTTC.